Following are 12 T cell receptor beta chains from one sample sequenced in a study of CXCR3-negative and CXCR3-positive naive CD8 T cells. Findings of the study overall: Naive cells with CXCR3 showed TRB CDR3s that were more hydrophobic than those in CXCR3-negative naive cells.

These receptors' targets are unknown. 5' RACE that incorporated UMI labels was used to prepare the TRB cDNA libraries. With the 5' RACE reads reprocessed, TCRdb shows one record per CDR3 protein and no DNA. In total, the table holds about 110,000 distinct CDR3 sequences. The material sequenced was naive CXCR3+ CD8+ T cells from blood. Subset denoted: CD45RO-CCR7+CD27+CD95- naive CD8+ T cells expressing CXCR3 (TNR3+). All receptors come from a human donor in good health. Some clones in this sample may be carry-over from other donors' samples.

The CDR3 loop is CGSSSGTDYGYTF. V gene TRBV5-1 combines with J gene TRBJ1-2; TCRdb picks TRBD1, but there is no DNA to check that call. Per germline, CDR1 SGHRS and CDR2 YFSETQ. The CDR3 is 13 amino acids.

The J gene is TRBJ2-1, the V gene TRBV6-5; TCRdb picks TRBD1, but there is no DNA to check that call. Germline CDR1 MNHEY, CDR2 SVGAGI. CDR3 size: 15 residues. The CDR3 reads CASSQGGSSYNEQFF.

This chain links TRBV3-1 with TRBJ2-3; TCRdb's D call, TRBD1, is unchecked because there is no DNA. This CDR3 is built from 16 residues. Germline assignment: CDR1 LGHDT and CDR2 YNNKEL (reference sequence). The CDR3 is CASSQEGGRDTDTQYF.

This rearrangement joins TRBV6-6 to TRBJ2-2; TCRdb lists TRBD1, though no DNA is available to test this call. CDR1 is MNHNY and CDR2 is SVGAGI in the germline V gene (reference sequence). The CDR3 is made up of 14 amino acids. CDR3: CAAGDRGASGELFF.

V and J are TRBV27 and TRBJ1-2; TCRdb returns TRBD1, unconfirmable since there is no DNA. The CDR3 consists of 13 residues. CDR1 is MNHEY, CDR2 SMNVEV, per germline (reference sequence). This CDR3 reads CASSSETAYGYTF.

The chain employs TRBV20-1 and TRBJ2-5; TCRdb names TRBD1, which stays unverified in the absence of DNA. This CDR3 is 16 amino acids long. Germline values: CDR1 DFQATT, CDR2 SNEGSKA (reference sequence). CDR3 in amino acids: CSARDPGTAYQETQYF.

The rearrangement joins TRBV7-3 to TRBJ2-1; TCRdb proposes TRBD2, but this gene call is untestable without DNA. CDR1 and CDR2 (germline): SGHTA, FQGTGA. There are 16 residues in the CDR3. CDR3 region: CASSSGLAEGYNEQFF.

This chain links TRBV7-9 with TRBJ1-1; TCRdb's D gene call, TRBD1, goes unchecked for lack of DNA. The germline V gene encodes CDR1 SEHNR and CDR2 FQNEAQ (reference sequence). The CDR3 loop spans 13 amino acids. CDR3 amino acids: CASSLPLDREAFF. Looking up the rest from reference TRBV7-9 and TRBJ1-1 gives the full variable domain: DTGVSQNPRHKITKRGQNVTFRCDPISEHNRLYWYRQTLGQGPEFLTYFQNEAQLEKSRLLSDRFSAERPKGSFSTLEIQRTEQGDSAMYLCASSLPLDREAFFGQGTRLTVV.

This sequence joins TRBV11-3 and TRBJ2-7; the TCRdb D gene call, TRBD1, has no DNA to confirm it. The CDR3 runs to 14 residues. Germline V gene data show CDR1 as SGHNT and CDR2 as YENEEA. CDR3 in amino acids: CASSQRDATYEQYF. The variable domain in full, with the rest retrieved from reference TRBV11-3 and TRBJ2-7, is EAGVVQSPRYKIIEKKQPVAFWCNPISGHNTLYWYLQNLGQGPELLIRYENEEAVDDSQLPKDRFSAERLKGVDSTLKIQPAELGDSAVYLCASSQRDATYEQYFGPGTRLTVT.

The CDR3: CASSRPGEDGELFF. The chain is built from TRBV3-1 and TRBJ2-2; TCRdb selects TRBD2, and the lack of DNA leaves this call unchecked. Germline CDR1 and CDR2: LGHDT and YNNKEL (reference sequence). This CDR3 has 14 amino acids. Full variable domain (remainder filled in from reference TRBV3-1 and TRBJ2-2): DTAVSQTPKYLVTQMGNDKSIKCEQNLGHDTMYWYKQDSKKFLKIMFSYNNKELIINETVPNRFSPKSPDKAHLNLHINSLELGDSAVYFCASSRPGEDGELFFGEGSRLTVL.

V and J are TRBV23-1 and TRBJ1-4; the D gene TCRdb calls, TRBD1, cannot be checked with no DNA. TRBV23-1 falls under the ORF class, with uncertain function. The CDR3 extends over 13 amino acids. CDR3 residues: CASSLGQGEVVFF.

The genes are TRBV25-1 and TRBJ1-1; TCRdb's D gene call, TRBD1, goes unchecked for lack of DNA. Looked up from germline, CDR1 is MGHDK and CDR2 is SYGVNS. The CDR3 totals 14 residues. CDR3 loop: CASSFTGGVTEAFF.